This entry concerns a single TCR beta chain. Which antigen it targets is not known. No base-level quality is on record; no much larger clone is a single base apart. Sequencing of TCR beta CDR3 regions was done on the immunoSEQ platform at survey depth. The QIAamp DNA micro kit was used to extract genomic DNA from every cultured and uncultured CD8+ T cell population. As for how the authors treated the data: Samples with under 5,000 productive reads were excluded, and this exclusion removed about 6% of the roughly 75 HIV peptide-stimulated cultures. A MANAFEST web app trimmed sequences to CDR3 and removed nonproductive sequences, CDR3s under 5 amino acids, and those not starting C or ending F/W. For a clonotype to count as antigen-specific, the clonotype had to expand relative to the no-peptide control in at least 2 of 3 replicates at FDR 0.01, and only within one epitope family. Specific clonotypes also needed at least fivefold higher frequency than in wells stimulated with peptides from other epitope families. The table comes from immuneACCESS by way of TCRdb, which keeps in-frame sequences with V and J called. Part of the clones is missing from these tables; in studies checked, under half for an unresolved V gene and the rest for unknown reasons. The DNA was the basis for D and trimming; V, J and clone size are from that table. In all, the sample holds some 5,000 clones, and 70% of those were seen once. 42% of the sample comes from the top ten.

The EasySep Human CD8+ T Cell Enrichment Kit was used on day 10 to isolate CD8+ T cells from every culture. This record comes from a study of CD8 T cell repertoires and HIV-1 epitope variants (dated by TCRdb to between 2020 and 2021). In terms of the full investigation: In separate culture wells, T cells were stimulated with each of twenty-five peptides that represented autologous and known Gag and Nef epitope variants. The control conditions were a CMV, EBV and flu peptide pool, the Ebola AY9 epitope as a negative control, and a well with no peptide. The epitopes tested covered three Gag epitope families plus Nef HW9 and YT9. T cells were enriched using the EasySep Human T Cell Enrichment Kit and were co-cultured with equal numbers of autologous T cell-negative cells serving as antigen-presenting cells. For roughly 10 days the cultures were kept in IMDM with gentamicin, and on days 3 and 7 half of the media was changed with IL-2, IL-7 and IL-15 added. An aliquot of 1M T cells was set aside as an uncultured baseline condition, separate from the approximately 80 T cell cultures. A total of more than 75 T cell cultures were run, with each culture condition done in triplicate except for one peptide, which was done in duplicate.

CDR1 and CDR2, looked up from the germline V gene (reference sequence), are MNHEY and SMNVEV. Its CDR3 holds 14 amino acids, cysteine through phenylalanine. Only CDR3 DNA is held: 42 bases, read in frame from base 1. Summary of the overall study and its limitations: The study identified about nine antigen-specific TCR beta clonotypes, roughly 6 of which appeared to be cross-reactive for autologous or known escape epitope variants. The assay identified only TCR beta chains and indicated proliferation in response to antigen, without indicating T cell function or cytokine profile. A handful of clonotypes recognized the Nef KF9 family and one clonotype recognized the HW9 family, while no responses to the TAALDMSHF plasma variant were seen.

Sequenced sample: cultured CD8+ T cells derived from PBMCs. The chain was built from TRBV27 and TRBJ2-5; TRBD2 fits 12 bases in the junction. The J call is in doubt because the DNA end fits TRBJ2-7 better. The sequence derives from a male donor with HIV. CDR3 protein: CASSSLAGGHEQYF. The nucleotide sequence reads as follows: TGTGCCAGCAGTTCTCTAGCGGGAGGGCACGAGCAGTACTTC.